This entry features one TCR beta chain sequence. Its antigen is still unknown. TCRdb called the RT-PCR reads again in MiXCR, with one record for every CDR3 protein. The sample contains approximately 520,000 distinct CDR3 sequences, approximately 15% of which appear only once. This record comes from a study of response to subunit inactivated influenza vaccine. Whole-study results and caveats: The study's authors posited that every seasonal influenza vaccination enlists few new T cells.

The CDR3 is made up of 18 amino acids. V gave up 1 base and J gave up 0 bases, with 18 bases separating them. The germline gives CDR1 MGHRA, CDR2 YSYEKL. V usage is TRBV4-1 and J usage is TRBJ1-1, with D perhaps matching TRBD1 (6 bases). The material was CD4+ T cells sorted from PBMCs, obtained less than 25 months after vaccination. The source of this sequence is a man between 50 and 69 years old who received an inactivated influenza vaccine. The CDR3 DNA is TGCGCCAGCAGCCAAGGCACAGGGCGATCTTTTATGAACACTGAAGCTTTCTTT. Protein product: CASSQGTGRSFMNTEAFF.